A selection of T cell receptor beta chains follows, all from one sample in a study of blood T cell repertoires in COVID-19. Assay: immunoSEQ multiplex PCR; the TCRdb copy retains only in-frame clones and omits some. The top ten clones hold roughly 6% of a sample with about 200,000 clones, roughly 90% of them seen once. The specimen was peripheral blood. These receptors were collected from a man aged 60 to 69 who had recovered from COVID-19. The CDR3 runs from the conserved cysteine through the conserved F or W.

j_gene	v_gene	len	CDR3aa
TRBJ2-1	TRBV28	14	CAIGSGGRGSEQFF
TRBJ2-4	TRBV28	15	CASSFLSGGQNIQYF
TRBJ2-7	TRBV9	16	CASSEGPGEPSYEQYF
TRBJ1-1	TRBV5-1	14	CASSFRPGGTEAFF
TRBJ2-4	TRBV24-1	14	CATSDPRGRNIQYF
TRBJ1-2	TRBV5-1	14	CASSLEAEGYGYTF
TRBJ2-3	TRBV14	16	CASSAFGTSAADTQYF
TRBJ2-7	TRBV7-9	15	CASSFAAAGGKEQYF
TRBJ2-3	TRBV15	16	CATSRDTGVGTDTQYF
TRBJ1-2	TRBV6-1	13	CASSEAWSYGYTF
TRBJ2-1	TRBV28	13	CASSSPVFNEQFF
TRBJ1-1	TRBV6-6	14	CASSYSGGNTEAFF
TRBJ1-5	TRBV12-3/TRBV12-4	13	CASSLGVRQPQHF
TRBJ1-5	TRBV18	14	CASSPQTGDQPQHF
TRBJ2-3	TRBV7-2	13	CASSRGLLDTQYF
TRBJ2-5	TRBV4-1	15	CASSQQSGVQETQYF
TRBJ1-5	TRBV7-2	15	CASSLEGGASQPQHF
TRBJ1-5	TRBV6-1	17	CASSVLGTAASNQPQHF
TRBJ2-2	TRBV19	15	CASSTGNWNTGELFF
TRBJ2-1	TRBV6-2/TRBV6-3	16	CASSSGTVSSYNEQFF
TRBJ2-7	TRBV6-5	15	CASSYSGTSGFEQYF
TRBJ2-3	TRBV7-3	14	CASSSQGAADTQYF
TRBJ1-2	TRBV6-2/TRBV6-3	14	CASSYTPGSEGYTF
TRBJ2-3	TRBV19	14	CATQTVFSTDTQYF
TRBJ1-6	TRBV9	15	CASSGRDTRGPPLHF
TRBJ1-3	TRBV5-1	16	CASSAGGTVEGNTIYF
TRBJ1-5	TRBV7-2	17	CASSLSPPTVSYQPQHF
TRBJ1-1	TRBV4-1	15	CASSQVQTGVTEAFF
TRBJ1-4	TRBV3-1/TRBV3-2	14	CASSDRGGREKLFF
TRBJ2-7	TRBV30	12	CAWGHSSYEQYF
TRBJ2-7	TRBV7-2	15	CASSLGGGSSYEQYF
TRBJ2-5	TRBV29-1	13	CSVQGQPGETQYF
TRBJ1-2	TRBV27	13	CASSFGRVGGYTF
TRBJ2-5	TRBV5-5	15	CASSKERGGVETQYF
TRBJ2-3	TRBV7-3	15	CASSPRTGYQDTQYF
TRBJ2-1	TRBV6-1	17	CASSERQGWRTYNEQFF
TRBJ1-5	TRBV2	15	CASRGTGAWYQPQHF
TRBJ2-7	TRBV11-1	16	CASSPRAAGGPYEQYF
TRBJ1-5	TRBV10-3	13	CAITKDRGQPQHF
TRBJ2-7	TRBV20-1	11	CSARGRGEQYF
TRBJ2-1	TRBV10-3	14	CAIRPGLVYNEQFF
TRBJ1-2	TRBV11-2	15	CASSLEGGRLYGYTF
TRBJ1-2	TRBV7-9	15	CASSPVSLTNYGYTF
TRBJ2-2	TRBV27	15	CASSSWTANTGELFF
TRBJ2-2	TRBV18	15	CASSPLQGVSGELFF
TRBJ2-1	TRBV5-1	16	CASSSRTGIKANEQFF
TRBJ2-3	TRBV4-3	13	CASSQSREDTQYF
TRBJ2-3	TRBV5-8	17	CASSLMVRSLRTDTQYF
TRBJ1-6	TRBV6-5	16	CASSYERSSYNSPLHF
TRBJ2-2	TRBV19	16	CASSLSRGFYTGELFF
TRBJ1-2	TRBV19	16	CASSTDRGNTRSGYTF
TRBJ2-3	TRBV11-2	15	CASSQLAWSTDTQYF
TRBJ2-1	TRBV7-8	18	CASSLARELAGGSNEQFF
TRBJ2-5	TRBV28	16	CASSPLGQGASETQYF